In its sample, the clone carrying this T cell receptor beta chain was seen a few times. The data originate from a study of Graves' ophthalmopathy and Graves' hyperthyroidism. RNA transcripts were the template, and TCR beta CDR3 regions were amplified from them. HTBI primers primed a first-round RT-PCR, and a second-round multiplex PCR followed. TCRdb reanalysed the multiplex PCR reads using MiXCR and keeps one entry per CDR3 protein. The sample records almost 750,000 distinct CDR3 sequences, 35% to 50% being singletons. V lost 0 bases, J lost 0 bases, and 9 bases lay in between. This CDR3 has 14 residues. CDR1 and CDR2 from the germline V gene are DFQATT and SNEGSKA (reference sequence).

This receptor was identified in an adult man with Graves' ophthalmopathy. The V and J genes are TRBV20-1 and TRBJ2-7, with no clear D. Source material: peripheral blood. The CDR3 nucleotides are TGCAGTGCTAGAGATGCACTTTTCTCCTACGAGCAGTACTTC. Its protein product is CSARDALFSYEQYF.